This section outlines one T cell receptor (beta chain) sequence together with its context. This clone has only one observation. Its specific antigen is unknown. Base qualities are missing; no much larger clone stands one base away. The record originates from a study of T cell responses to AZD1222 COVID-19 vaccine listed by TCRdb under 2021. As for the study more broadly: AZD1222 recipients whose second dose came at about 4 weeks and those whose second dose came at about 12 weeks were combined into one group, since spike-specific TCR depth and breadth did not differ between the two schedules. TCR sequencing was performed for about 250 trial participants, of whom approximately 200 were given two doses of AZD1222 and 26 were given two doses of MenACWY control vaccine. Trial participants were enrolled into age subgroups of 18-55, 56-69 and 70-plus years, which contained 148, 28 and 57 TCR-sequenced participants, respectively. Broad study findings and their caveats: Participants were mostly white British and included more females than males, and it was suggested by the authors that clonal diversity may have been underestimated. In the small 56-69-year group, the increase in depth fell short of significance, most likely because of low power. Reportedly, close to half of the unique spike-specific TCRs recognized epitopes lying outside the regions that are mutated in the B.1.351 and B.1.1.7 variants. Conclusions about previously exposed vaccinees are limited, since just five or six AZD1222 recipients were seropositive for SARS-CoV-2 at baseline. A significant rise in spike-specific TCR breadth and depth was observed after two AZD1222 doses relative to day 0 and relative to MenACWY recipients. Because no day 14 peak-response samples were available, the repertoires could be characterized only after the peak T cell response. The whole spike protein was spanned by vaccine-associated CD4 TCRs, and dominant responses were seen in regions 160-218 and 743-854.

Reading from cysteine to phenylalanine, the CDR3 counts 15 amino acids. The DNA shown is the 45-base CDR3, in frame from base 1. CDR1 and CDR2 were assigned from the germline V gene as KGHSH and LQKENI. V is pruned by 3 bases and J by 2 bases, leaving 2 bases of the junction without a gene match. The time point label, read with the paper, signifies: baseline before first vaccination. Samples from vaccinated people were obtained from the UK trials COV001 and COV002, which included a single-blind randomized controlled phase 2/3 trial of AZD1222 (ChAdOx1 nCoV-19) in healthy adults. For TCRbeta chain sequencing, PBMC samples from trial participants were taken at day 0 and at day 28 after the second dose. The CDR3 regions of human TCRbeta chains were analyzed by immunosequencing. In the original analysis: TCRs in the repertoires were matched against a reference library of SARS-CoV-2-specific TCRs that had been generated with the MIRA antigen-specificity platform. Breadth was defined as the fraction of unique TCRs that were SARS-CoV-2-associated, and depth was defined as the fraction of total T cells that were SARS-CoV-2-associated. Using the MIRA data, each spike-specific TCR was mapped to the spike region that the TCR reacts to and placed in a CD4 or CD8 class. Log10-transformed breadth and depth values were compared by one-way ANOVA with Sidak's multiple comparisons tests. TCRdb holds this immuneACCESS table with in-frame rearrangements only. Some clones are missing; in checked studies, unresolved V genes explain under half, and the rest has no known cause. V, J and clone size are taken as reported in that table, and D and trimming were inferred from the DNA itself. For this sample there are about 190,000 clones; approximately 90% appear just once. The biggest ten clones account for more than 0.75% of the sample.

The source of this sequence is an adult in good health. The sample consisted of peripheral blood, taken on day 0 of AZD1222 vaccination. Recombination connected TRBV18 to TRBJ1-5, and 9 junctional nucleotides match TRBD1. DNA sequence: TGTGCCAGCTCACCGGACAGGGGTGGCAATCAGCCCCAGCATTTT. This is translated as CASSPDRGGNQPQHF.